The T cell receptor beta chain described here comes from a study of T cells after yellow fever vaccination. Researchers made TCR cDNA using 5'RACE template switching, and this step added a universal primer site and UMIs. TCRdb redid the calling of the 5' RACE reads with MiXCR, one entry per CDR3 protein. The data contain hundreds of thousands of distinct CDR3 sequences, roughly a fifth of them singletons. V lost 0 bases, J lost 6 bases, and 16 bases lay in between. CDR1 and CDR2 from the germline V gene are SGHRS and YFSETQ. The CDR3 is 15 residues long. This specimen consisted of PBMCs, obtained 15 days after the yellow fever booster vaccination. This receptor was identified in a young man who received the YFV17D yellow fever vaccine. The gene calls are TRBV5-1 and TRBJ2-7, with D perhaps being TRBD1 or TRBD2 (5 bases each). CDR3 in amino acids: CASSLEGPPVFEQYF. CDR3 DNA: TGCGCCAGCAGCTTGGAGGGACCCCCTGTTTTCGAGCAGTACTTC.